Reported below is one TCR beta chain. Its matching antigen is unknown. The data belong to a study of shared clonotypes between healthy human individuals. Study-wide findings and caveats: Blood was the sole source, and tissue repertoires probably differ. Unshared clonotypes carried lower generation probabilities than those common to all four donors.

The CDR3 consists of 14 residues. Germline assignment: CDR1 MDHEN and CDR2 SYDVKM. Trimming took 8 bases from V and 4 from J, leaving 15 bases between them. Approximately 210 ng DNA, 30,000 or so T cell genomes, went into each sorted-subset replicate PCR. TCRdb's table, derived via immunoSEQ multiplex PCR, lists solely in-frame clones and lacks some. Here the sample spans about 1 million clones, 65% to 75% being singletons. The TCR sequence derives from a man aged 18 to 35 in good health. Sequenced input: memory CD4+ T cells sorted from blood. Noted subset: CD45RA-negative fraction. The chain recombines TRBV28 with TRBJ1-5, with D maybe TRBD1 (5 bases). The CDR3: CASHGGVRNQPQHF. The CDR3 coding sequence is TGTGCCAGCCATGGGGGGGTTCGGAATCAGCCCCAGCATTTT.